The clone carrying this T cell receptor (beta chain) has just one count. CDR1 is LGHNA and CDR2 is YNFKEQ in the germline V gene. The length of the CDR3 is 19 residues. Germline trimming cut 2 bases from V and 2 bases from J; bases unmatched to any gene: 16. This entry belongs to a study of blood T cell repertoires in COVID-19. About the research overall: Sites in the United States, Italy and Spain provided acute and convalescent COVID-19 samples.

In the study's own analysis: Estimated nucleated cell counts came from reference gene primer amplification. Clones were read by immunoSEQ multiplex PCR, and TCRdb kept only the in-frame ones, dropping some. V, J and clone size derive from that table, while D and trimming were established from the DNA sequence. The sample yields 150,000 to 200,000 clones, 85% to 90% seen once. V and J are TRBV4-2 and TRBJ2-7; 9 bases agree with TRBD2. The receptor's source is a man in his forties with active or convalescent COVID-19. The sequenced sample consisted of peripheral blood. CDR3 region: CASSQLAASGVISPYEQYF. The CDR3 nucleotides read TGTGCCAGCAGCCAATTGGCGGCTAGCGGGGTGATTAGTCCCTACGAGCAGTACTTC.